This TCR beta chain was documented in a study of T-cell memory formation after mild COVID-19. Findings and limits, study-wide: From day 15 to 85, contracting clones were balanced between CD4 and CD8, whereas later expanders leaned toward CD4+. There was no confirmation that second-wave clones peaking on day 37 were SARS-CoV-2 specific.

The authors produced TCR alpha and TCR beta cDNA libraries with sample barcodes and UMIs by 5'RACE using constant-segment primers. TCRdb reanalysed the 5' RACE reads using MiXCR and keeps one entry per CDR3 protein. The table has just under 350,000 distinct CDR3 sequences, around 13% seen once. A remark on this clonotype: What it binds is not known.

The CDR3 consists of 16 residues. V shed 0 bases, J shed 2 bases, and the junction held 6 bases outside the gene matches. Germline V gives CDR1 DFQATT, CDR2 SNEGSKA (reference sequence). The material sequenced was PBMCs or a T cell subset sorted from them (not recorded which). The clonotype comes from a man between 18 and 29 years old who had mild COVID-19 (a few samples of this study predate the infection). Cell type and time point are not known. The rearrangement links TRBV20-1 to TRBJ2-3, with 9 nucleotides matching TRBD2. CDR3 DNA: TGCAGTGCTAGAGATCTGCTAGCGGGGCCCACAGATACGCAGTATTTT. Translation: CSARDLLAGPTDTQYF.